What follows are 26 T cell receptor beta chains derived from one specimen sequenced in a study of control samples from healthy donors and cancer patients. TCRdb's table, derived via immunoSEQ multiplex PCR, lists solely in-frame clones and lacks some. Found here are about 83,000 clones, 91% of them singletons; the top ten hold around a sixth. Sequenced material: blood. Source of these receptors: a young man in good health.

This clone was counted once. The chain joins TRBV14 to TRBJ1-3; no reliable D call. Deletions cut 1 base from V and 0 bases from J, with 10 bases between. CDR3 length equals 16 residues. Germline V CDR1 and CDR2: SGHDN, FVKESK. The CDR3 loop reads CASSQVPAFSGNTIYF. The CDR3 coding sequence is TGTGCCAGCAGCCAAGTTCCCGCTTTCTCTGGAAACACCATATATTTT.

This rearrangement joins TRBV9 to TRBJ2-1; 8 positions agree with TRBD2. The germline V gene encodes CDR1 SGDLS and CDR2 YYNGEE. The CDR3 has 15 amino acids. J was trimmed by 8 bases and V by 3 bases; bases with no gene match: 10. This CDR3 reads CASSAGTSKFDEQFF. The CDR3 bases are TGTGCCAGCAGCGCCGGGACTAGTAAATTCGATGAGCAGTTCTTC.

This chain uses TRBV29-1 with TRBJ2-3; weak D call: TRBD2 (6 bases). V lost 6 bases and J lost 6, with 22 bases in between. The length of the CDR3 is 15 residues. Looked up from germline, CDR1 is SQVTM and CDR2 is ANQGSEA. The CDR3 nucleotides are TGCAGCGTGGCTGCCGGGACTTCCGTAGGCGATACGCAGTATTTT. The encoded protein is CSVAAGTSVGDTQYF.

The chain has TRBV27 and TRBJ1-6; D not certain. CDR3 length: 13 amino acids. The V end lost 2 bases, the J end lost 8 bases, and 7 bases lay between the germline ends. From germline, CDR1 is MNHEY and CDR2 SMNVEV (reference sequence). The CDR3 sequence is CASSLTRDSPLHF. CDR3 nucleotides: TGTGCCAGCAGTTTAACGCGAGATTCACCCCTCCACTTT.

The J gene is TRBJ2-1, the V gene TRBV14; perhaps D is TRBD1 or TRBD2 (5 bases each). V lost 6 bases and J lost 9, with 18 bases in between. CDR3 length: 14 amino acids. The germline V gene encodes CDR1 SGHDN and CDR2 FVKESK. CDR3 amino acids: CASSSLEGTGEQFF. The CDR3 DNA reads as TGTGCCAGCAGTTCACTTGAGGGGACCGGTGAGCAGTTCTTC.

Only one count was recorded for this clone. The rearrangement links TRBV7-2 to TRBJ2-6; the match to TRBD1 covers 10 bases. Trimming cost V 5 bases and J 7 bases; bases outside gene matches: 8. Germline CDR1 is SGHTA and CDR2 is FQGNSA. CDR3 length: 16 amino acids. The CDR3 coding sequence is TGTGCCAGCAGCCCTCGGGACAGGGGAAGAGCCAACGTCCTGACTTTC. Translated: CASSPRDRGRANVLTF.

The J gene is TRBJ2-3, the V gene TRBV6-6; unclear D gene. CDR1 is MNHNY and CDR2 is SVGAGI in the germline V gene (reference sequence). V shed 2 bases and J shed 0 bases, with 9 bases lying between them. The CDR3 consists of 15 residues. The CDR3 spells CASSYGASSTDTQYF. The CDR3 DNA follows: TGTGCCAGCAGTTACGGAGCGTCTAGCACAGATACGCAGTATTTT.

This clone was observed a single time. The CDR3 nucleotides read TGTGCCAGCAGCGGACGGGGGGCGGGCGCTTTCTTT. This codes for CASSGRGAGAFF. The chain is built from TRBV21-1 and TRBJ1-1. TRBV21-1 is a recognized pseudogene. The CDR3 is made up of 12 amino acids.

This chain uses TRBV30 with TRBJ1-6; 7 bases align to TRBD1. This CDR3 spans 16 amino acids. J gave up 3 bases and V 4 bases, and 9 bases lay outside the gene matches. The germline CDR1 and CDR2 sequences are GTSNPN and SVGIG (reference sequence). For the CDR3, the DNA is TGTGCCTGGAATCCGCCGGGACAGAACTATAATTCACCCCTCCACTTT. It specifies CAWNPPGQNYNSPLHF.

The rearrangement joins TRBV19 to TRBJ1-2, with TRBD1 identical over 9 bases. This CDR3 spans 14 amino acids. Unmatched junction bases numbered 10, after V lost 6 bases and J lost 8 bases. Germline lookup yields CDR1 LNHDA and CDR2 SQIVND (reference sequence). The CDR3 sequence: CASRDRGRPNGYTF. CDR3 DNA sequence: TGTGCCAGTAGGGACAGGGGCCGTCCCAACGGCTACACCTTC.

The rearrangement joins TRBV28 to TRBJ1-3; tentative D call: TRBD1 (6 bases). The germline V and J ends were trimmed by 3 bases and 0 bases, with 6 bases remaining between them. Germline CDR1 reads MDHEN; CDR2 reads SYDVKM. This CDR3 region has 14 residues. The CDR3 nucleotides are TGTGCCAGCAGTTTGACAGGCTCTGGAAACACCATATATTTT. Translation gives CASSLTGSGNTIYF.

J is TRBJ1-2 and V is TRBV7-6; D gene ambiguous. The CDR3 is 15 amino acids. Germline V gene lookup returns CDR1 SGHVS and CDR2 FNYEAQ. Trimming shortened V by 4 bases and J by 3 bases, and 15 bases separated the two germline ends. This CDR3 is CASSSGERSHYGYTF. CDR3 bases: TGTGCCAGCAGCTCCGGCGAGAGGAGCCACTATGGCTACACCTTC.

In DNA form, the CDR3 reads TGTGCCAGCAGCACTTCATACGAGCAGTACTTC. This translates into CASSTSYEQYF. The chain combines TRBV2 with TRBJ2-7; D is unresolved. The CDR3 is 11 amino acids. The ends were cut back, 6 bases at V and 4 bases at J, with 7 bases in the middle. Germline V lookup: CDR1 SNHLY, CDR2 FYNNEI.

The chain recombines TRBV19 with TRBJ2-3; D not resolved. Germline lookup yields CDR1 LNHDA and CDR2 SQIVND (reference sequence). The V end was cut by 3 bases, the J end by 5 bases, with 9 bases between. The CDR3 is 13 amino acids. The CDR3 DNA reads TGTGCCAGTAGTATTTTAATCGGAGATACGCAGTATTTT. This encodes CASSILIGDTQYF.

V and J are TRBV30 and TRBJ2-1, with TRBD2 identical over 11 bases. The CDR3 extends over 20 amino acids. The germline gives CDR1 GTSNPN, CDR2 SVGIG (reference sequence). After removal of 2 bases from V and 0 bases from J, the junction contained 15 bases not matched to a gene. CDR3 sequence reads: CAWSTIPGLAVRSSYNEQFF. The DNA of the CDR3 is TGTGCCTGGAGTACAATCCCGGGACTAGCGGTTAGGAGCTCCTACAATGAGCAGTTCTTC.

This sequence joins TRBV19 and TRBJ2-1; 8 positions match TRBD2. Germline V gene data show CDR1 as LNHDA and CDR2 as SQIVND (reference sequence). The CDR3 is 15 residues long. The trim removed 7 bases at V and 3 bases at J, leaving 8 bases unmatched. Written as DNA, the CDR3 is TGTGCCAGTACCCTAGGCGGGGGGTTCTACAATGAGCAGTTCTTC. It translates to CASTLGGGFYNEQFF. The full variable domain, its missing parts supplied by reference TRBV19 and TRBJ2-1, is DGGITQSPKYLFRKEGQNVTLSCEQNLNHDAMYWYRQDPGQGLRLIYYSQIVNDFQKGDIAEGYSVSREKKESFPLTVTSAQKNPTAFYLCASTLGGGFYNEQFFGPGTRLTVL.

The rearrangement links TRBV4-3 to TRBJ1-2; D call uncertain. The CDR3 is made up of 15 amino acids. V shed 0 bases and J shed 4 bases, with 12 bases lying between them. Per germline, CDR1 LGHNA and CDR2 YSLEER. CDR3 in DNA: TGCGCCAGCAGCCAAGATTCCCTAGACGGCTATGGCTACACCTTC. Protein sequence: CASSQDSLDGYGYTF.

This sequence joins TRBV6-6 and TRBJ2-1; unclear D gene. Deletions cut 8 bases from V and 9 bases from J, with 11 bases between. The CDR3 extends over 11 amino acids. CDR1 MNHNY and CDR2 SVGAGI come from the germline V gene (reference sequence). As DNA, the CDR3 is TGTGCCAGCTGCCGTGTAGTTGAGCAGTTCTTC. Protein product: CASCRVVEQFF.

The chain combines TRBV3-1 (or the pseudogene TRBV3-2) with TRBJ1-3; TRBD1 matches at 8 bases. The CDR3 consists of 16 residues. Germline trimming cut 4 bases from V and 2 bases from J; bases unmatched to any gene: 7. CDR1 and CDR2 from the germline V gene are LGHDT and YNNKEL (reference sequence). CDR3 DNA sequence: TGTGCCAGCAGCCTAGATCGACAGGGGACTGGAAACACCATATATTTT. As protein: CASSLDRQGTGNTIYF.

The chain is built from TRBV19 and TRBJ1-2; D may be TRBD1 (5 bases). V dropped 6 bases and J dropped 4 bases, with 9 bases sitting between them. Germline CDR1 is LNHDA and CDR2 is SQIVND (reference sequence). The CDR3 spans 12 residues. CDR3 amino acids: CASSRTTYGYTF. CDR3 nucleotide sequence: TGTGCCAGTAGCCGGACAACCTATGGCTACACCTTC.

The chain joins TRBV4-1 to TRBJ2-7; the match to TRBD1 covers 11 bases. Per the germline V gene, CDR1 is MGHRA and CDR2 is YSYEKL. CDR3 length equals 15 residues. The V and J ends lost 4 bases and 3 bases, in that order; junction bases with no gene match: 5. The CDR3 reads CASSLAGQGDYEQYF. CDR3 DNA sequence: TGCGCCAGCAGCCTAGCGGGACAGGGGGACTACGAGCAGTACTTC.

The chain combines TRBV18 with TRBJ2-3; D unresolved. Trimming removed 5 bases at V and 4 bases at J, with 10 bases between. The germline CDR1 and CDR2 sequences are KGHSH and LQKENI. The CDR3 has 13 residues. The CDR3, as DNA: TGTGCCAGCTCATCTGGGAAGTCAGATACGCAGTATTTT. It codes for CASSSGKSDTQYF.

The gene calls are TRBV3-1 (or the pseudogene TRBV3-2) and TRBJ1-2, with D tentatively TRBD1 (6 bases). The germline V and J ends were trimmed by 1 base and 8 bases, with 8 bases remaining between them. The CDR3 has 12 amino acids. Germline V gene lookup returns CDR1 LGHDT and CDR2 YNNKEL (reference sequence). CDR3 sequence: CASSQVDRGYTF. CDR3 bases: TGTGCCAGCAGCCAAGTCGACAGGGGCTACACCTTC.

The rearrangement joins TRBV19 to TRBJ1-2, with 9 positions matching TRBD1. Trimming took 5 bases from V and 4 from J; bases not matched to a gene: 8. The CDR3 totals 15 residues. The germline V gene has CDR1 LNHDA and CDR2 SQIVND (reference sequence). As DNA, the CDR3 is TGTGCCAGTAGTTCTGCGGGACAGGGAGTCTATGGCTACACCTTC. This codes for CASSSAGQGVYGYTF. Variable domain in full (rest from reference TRBV19 and TRBJ1-2): DGGITQSPKYLFRKEGQNVTLSCEQNLNHDAMYWYRQDPGQGLRLIYYSQIVNDFQKGDIAEGYSVSREKKESFPLTVTSAQKNPTAFYLCASSSAGQGVYGYTFGSGTRLTVV.

V usage is TRBV15 and J usage is TRBJ2-7, with 7 nucleotides matching TRBD1. From germline, CDR1 is LNHNV and CDR2 YYDKDF (reference sequence). The length of the CDR3 is 16 residues. Trimming removed 1 base from V and 3 bases from J; junction bases left unmatched: 9. CDR3 loop: CATSRGDRVGNYEQYF. The CDR3 DNA sequence: TGTGCCACCAGCAGAGGAGACAGGGTGGGGAACTACGAGCAGTACTTC.

V is TRBV9 and J is TRBJ2-1, with D perhaps matching TRBD1 (5 bases). CDR1 is SGDLS, CDR2 YYNGEE, per germline. V was cut by 2 bases and J by 7 bases, with 13 bases left in between. The CDR3 loop spans 14 amino acids. The DNA of the CDR3 is TGTGCCAGCAGCGTTGGGCAGGGATGGAATGAGCAGTTCTTC. Its translation: CASSVGQGWNEQFF.